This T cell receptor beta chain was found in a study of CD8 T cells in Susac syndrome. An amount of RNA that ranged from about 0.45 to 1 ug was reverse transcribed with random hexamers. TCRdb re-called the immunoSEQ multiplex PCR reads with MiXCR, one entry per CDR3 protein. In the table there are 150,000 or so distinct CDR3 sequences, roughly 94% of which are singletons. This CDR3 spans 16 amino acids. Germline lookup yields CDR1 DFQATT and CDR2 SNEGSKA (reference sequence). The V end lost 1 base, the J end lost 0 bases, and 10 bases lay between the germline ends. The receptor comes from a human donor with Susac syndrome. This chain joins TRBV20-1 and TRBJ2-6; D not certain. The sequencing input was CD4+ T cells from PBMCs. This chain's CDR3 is CSARGGDSSGANVLTF. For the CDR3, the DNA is TGCAGTGCTAGAGGCGGAGACTCCTCTGGGGCCAACGTCCTGACTTTC.